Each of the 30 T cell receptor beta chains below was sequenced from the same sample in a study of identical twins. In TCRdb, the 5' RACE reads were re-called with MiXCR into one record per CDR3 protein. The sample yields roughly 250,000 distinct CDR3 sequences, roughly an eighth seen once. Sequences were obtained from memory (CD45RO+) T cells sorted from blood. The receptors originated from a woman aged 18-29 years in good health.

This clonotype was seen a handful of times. CDR3 in DNA: TGTGCTAGTGGTTCGACCGTCTATAATTCACCCCTCCACTTT. Protein: CASGSTVYNSPLHF. The chain carries TRBV12-5 and TRBJ1-6; D remains unclear. V gave up 4 bases and J gave up 3 bases, with 7 bases separating them. CDR1 and CDR2 (germline): LGHNT, FRNRAP. This CDR3 is 14 amino acids long.

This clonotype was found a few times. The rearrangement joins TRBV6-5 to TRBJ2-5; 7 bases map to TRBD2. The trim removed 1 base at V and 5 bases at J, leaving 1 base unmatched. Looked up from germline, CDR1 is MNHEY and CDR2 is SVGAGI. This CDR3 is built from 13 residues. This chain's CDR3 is CASSYLREETQYF. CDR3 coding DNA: TGTGCCAGCAGTTACTTGCGGGAGGAGACCCAGTACTTC.

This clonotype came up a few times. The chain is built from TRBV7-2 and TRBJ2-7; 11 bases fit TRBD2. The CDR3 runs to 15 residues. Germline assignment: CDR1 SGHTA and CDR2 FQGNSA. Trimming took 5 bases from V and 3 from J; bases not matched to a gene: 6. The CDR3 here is CASSAGTSGFYEQYF. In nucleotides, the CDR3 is TGTGCCAGCAGCGCCGGGACTAGCGGTTTCTACGAGCAGTACTTC.

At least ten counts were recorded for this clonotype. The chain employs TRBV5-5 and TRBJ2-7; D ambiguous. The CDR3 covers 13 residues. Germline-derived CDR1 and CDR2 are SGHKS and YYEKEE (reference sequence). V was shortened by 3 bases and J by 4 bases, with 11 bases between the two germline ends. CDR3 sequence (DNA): TGTGCCAGCAGCTCAAAGAAAGATTACGAGCAGTACTTC. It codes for CASSSKKDYEQYF.

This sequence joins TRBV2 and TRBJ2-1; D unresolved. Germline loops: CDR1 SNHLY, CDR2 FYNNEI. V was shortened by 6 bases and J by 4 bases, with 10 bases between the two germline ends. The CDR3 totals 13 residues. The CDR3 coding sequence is TGTGCCAGCAGCCCTAACGGTTACAATGAGCAGTTCTTC. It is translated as CASSPNGYNEQFF. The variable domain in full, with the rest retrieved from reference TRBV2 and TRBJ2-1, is EPEVTQTPSHQVTQMGQEVILRCVPISNHLYFYWYRQILGQKVEFLVSFYNNEISEKSEIFDDQFSVERPDGSNFTLKIRSTKLEDSAMYFCASSPNGYNEQFFGPGTRLTVL.

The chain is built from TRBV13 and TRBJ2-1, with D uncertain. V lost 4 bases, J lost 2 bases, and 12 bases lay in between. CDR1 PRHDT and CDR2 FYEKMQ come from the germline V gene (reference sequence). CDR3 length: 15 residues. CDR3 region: CASSSHTNAYNEQFF. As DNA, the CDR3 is TGTGCCAGCAGCTCTCACACAAATGCCTACAATGAGCAGTTCTTC.

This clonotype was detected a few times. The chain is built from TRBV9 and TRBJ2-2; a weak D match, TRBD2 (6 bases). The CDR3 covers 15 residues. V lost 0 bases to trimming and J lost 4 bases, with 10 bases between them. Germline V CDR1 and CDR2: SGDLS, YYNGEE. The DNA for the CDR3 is TGTGCCAGCAGCGTAGCTCTAGCGCTCACCGGGGAGCTGTTTTTT. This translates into CASSVALALTGELFF.

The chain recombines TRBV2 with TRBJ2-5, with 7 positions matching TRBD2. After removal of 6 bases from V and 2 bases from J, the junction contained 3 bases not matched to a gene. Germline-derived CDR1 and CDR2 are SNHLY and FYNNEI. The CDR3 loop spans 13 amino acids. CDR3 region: CASRAGAQETQYF. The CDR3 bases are TGTGCCAGCAGGGCGGGAGCACAAGAGACCCAGTACTTC.

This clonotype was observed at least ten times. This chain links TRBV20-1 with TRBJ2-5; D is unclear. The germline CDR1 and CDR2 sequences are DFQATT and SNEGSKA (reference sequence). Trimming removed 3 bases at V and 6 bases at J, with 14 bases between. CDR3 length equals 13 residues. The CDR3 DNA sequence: TGCAGTGCTAGTAGGTCGCTAGGCCAGACCCAGTACTTC. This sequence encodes CSASRSLGQTQYF.

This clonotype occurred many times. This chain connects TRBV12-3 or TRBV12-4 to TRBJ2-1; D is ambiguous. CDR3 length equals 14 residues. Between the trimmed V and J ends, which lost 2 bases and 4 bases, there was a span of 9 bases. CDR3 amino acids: CASSLYLIYNEQFF. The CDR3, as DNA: TGTGCCAGCAGTTTATACCTCATATACAATGAGCAGTTCTTC.

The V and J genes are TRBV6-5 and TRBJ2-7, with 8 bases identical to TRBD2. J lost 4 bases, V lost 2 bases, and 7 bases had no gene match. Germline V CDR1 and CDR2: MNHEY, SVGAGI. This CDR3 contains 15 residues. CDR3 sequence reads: CASSYKSGGPYEQYF. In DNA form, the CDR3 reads TGTGCCAGCAGTTACAAATCGGGAGGGCCGTACGAGCAGTACTTC.

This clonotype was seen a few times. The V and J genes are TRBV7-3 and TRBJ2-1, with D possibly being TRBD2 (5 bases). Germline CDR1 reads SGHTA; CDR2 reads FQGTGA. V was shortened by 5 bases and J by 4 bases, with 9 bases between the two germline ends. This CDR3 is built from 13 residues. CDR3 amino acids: CASSPRGYNEQFF. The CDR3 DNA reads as TGTGCCAGCAGCCCCCGGGGTTACAATGAGCAGTTCTTC.

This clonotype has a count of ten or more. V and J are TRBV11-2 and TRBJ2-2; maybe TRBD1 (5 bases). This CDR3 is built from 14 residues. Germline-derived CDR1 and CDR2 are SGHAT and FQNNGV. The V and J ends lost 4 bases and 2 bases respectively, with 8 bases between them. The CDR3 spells CASSSTVNTGELFF. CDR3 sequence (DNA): TGTGCCAGCAGCTCGACAGTTAACACCGGGGAGCTGTTTTTT.

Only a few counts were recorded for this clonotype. As DNA, the CDR3 is TGTGCCAGCAGGATTACAGGGCCCGCTGAGCAGTTCTTC. Translating gives CASRITGPAEQFF. This chain links TRBV27 with TRBJ2-1; D perhaps matches TRBD1 (6 bases). This CDR3 region has 13 residues. Per the germline V gene, CDR1 is MNHEY and CDR2 is SMNVEV (reference sequence). Trimming stripped 6 bases from V and 9 bases from J, with 15 bases between.

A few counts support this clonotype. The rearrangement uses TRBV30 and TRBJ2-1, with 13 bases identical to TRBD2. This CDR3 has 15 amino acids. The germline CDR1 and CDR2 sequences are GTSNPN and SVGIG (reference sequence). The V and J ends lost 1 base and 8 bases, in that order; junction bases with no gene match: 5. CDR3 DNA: TGTGCCTGGAGTGGGACTAGCGGGAGTCGTCATGAGCAGTTCTTC. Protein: CAWSGTSGSRHEQFF. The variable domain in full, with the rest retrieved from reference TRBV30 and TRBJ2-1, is SQTIHQWPATLVQPVGSPLSLECTVEGTSNPNLYWYRQAAGRGLQLLFYSVGIGQISSEVPQNLSASRPQDRQFILSSKKLLLSDSGFYLCAWSGTSGSRHEQFFGPGTRLTVL.

Written as DNA, the CDR3 is TGCAGTGCTAGAGACCCCGGGACTAGCGGGAGCACAGATACGCAGTATTTT. Translation: CSARDPGTSGSTDTQYF. The genes are TRBV20-1 and TRBJ2-3; 12 bases are shared with TRBD2. CDR3 size: 17 residues. Germline V gene data show CDR1 as DFQATT and CDR2 as SNEGSKA (reference sequence). V shed 0 bases, J shed 0 bases, and the junction held 4 bases outside the gene matches.

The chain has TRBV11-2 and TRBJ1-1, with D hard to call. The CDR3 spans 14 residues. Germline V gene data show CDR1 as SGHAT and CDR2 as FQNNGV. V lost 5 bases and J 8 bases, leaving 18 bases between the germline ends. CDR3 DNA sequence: TGTGCCAGCAGCGCCCAACTCCGGACGGGGGAAGCTTTCTTT. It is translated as CASSAQLRTGEAFF.

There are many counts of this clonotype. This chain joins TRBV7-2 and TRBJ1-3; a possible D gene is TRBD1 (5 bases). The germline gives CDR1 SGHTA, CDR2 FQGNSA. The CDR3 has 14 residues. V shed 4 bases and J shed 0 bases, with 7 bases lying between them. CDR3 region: CASSSTVSGNTIYF. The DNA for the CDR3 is TGTGCCAGCAGCTCGACAGTCTCTGGAAACACCATATATTTT. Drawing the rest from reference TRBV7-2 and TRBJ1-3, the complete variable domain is GAGVSQSPSNKVTEKGKDVELRCDPISGHTALYWYRQSLGQGLEFLIYFQGNSAPDKSGLPSDRFSAERTGGSVSTLTIQRTQQEDSAVYLCASSSTVSGNTIYFGEGSWLTVV.

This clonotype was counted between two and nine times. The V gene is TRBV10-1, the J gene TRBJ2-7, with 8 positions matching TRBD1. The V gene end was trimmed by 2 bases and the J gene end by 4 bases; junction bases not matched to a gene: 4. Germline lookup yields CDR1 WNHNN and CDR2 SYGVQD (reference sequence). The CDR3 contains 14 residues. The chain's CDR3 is CASSEGRGRYEQYF. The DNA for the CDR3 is TGCGCCAGCAGTGAGGGCAGGGGGCGTTACGAGCAGTACTTC.

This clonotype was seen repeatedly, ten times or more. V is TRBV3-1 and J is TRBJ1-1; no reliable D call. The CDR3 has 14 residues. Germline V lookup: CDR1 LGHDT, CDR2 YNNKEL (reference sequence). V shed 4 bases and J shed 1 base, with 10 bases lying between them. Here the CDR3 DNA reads TGTGCCAGCAGCCCTTTCGGGAAGAACACTGAAGCTTTCTTT. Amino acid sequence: CASSPFGKNTEAFF.

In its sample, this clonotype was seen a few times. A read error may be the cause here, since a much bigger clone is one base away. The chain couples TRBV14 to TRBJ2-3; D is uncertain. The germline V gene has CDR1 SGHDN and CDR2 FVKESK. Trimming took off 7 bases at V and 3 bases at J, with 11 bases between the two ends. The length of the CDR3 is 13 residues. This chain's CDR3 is CASTPRQTDTQYF. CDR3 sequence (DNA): TGTGCCAGCACCCCCAGACAAACAGATACGCAGTATTTT.

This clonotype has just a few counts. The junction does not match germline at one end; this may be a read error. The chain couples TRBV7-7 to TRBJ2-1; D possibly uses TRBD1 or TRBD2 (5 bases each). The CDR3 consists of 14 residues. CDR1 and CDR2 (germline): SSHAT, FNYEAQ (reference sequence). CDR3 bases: TGTGCTAGCAGCTTAGTGGCAGGGAGCAATGAGCAGTTCTTC. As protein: CASSLVAGSNEQFF.

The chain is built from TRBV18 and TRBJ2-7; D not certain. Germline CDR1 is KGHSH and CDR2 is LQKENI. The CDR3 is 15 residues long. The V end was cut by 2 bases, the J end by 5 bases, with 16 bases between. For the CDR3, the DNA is TGTGCCAGCTCACCAAAGGGCGGAGTTTTAGACGAGCAGTACTTC. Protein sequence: CASSPKGGVLDEQYF.

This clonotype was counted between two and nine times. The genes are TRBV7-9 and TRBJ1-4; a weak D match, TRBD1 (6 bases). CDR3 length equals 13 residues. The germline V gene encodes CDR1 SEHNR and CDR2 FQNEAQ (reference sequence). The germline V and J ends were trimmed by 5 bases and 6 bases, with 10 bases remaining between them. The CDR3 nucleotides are TGTGCCAGCAGCATAAGGACAGATGAAAAACTGTTTTTT. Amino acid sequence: CASSIRTDEKLFF.

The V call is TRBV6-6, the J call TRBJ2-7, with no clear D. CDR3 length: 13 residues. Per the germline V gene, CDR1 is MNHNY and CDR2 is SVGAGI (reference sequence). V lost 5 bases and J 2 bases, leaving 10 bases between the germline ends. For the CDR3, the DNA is TGTGCCAGCAGTGATACTGGAGCCTACGAGCAGTACTTC. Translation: CASSDTGAYEQYF.

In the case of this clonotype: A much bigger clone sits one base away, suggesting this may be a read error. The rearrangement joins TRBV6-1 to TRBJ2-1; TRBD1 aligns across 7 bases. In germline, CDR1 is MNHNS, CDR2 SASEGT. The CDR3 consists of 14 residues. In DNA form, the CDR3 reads TGTGCCAGCAGTCGCGATGACAGGGACGGTGAGCAGTTGTTC. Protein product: CASSRDDRDGEQLF.

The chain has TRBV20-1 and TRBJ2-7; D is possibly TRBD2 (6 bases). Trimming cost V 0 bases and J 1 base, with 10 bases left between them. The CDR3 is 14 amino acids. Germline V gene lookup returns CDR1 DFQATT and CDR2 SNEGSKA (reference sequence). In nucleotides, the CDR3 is TGCAGTGCTAGAGATGGGGGAGGATCCTACGAGCAGTACTTC. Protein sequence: CSARDGGGSYEQYF.

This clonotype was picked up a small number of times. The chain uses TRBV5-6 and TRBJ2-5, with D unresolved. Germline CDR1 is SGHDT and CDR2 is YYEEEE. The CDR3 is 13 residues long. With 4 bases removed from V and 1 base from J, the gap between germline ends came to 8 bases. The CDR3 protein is CASSPPSQETQYF. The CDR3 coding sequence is TGTGCCAGCAGCCCCCCGAGCCAAGAGACCCAGTACTTC.

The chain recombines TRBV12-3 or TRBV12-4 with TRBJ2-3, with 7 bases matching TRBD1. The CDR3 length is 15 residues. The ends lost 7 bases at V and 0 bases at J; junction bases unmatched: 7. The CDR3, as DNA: TGTGCCAGCACCTCCGGGACAGCCAGCACAGATACGCAGTATTTT. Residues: CASTSGTASTDTQYF.

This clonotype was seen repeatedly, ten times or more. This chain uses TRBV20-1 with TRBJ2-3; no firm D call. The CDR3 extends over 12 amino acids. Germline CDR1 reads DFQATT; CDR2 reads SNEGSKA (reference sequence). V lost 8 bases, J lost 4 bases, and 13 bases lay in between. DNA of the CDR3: TGCAGTCCTAAGCTCGGGTCAGATACGCAGTATTTT. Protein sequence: CSPKLGSDTQYF.